These 21 T cell receptor beta chains were all obtained from the same sample, sequenced in a study of blood T cell repertoires in COVID-19. Measured with immunoSEQ multiplex PCR; TCRdb has only the in-frame clones, and not every one. The table records some 200,000 clones, around 84% of them present only once. The sequenced material came from PBMCs or T cells enriched from blood (not recorded which). Source of these receptors: a middle-aged woman with acute COVID-19.

CDR3 residues: CASSSGVHTVQETQYF. The CDR3 nucleotides read TGCGCCAGCAGCTCGGGGGTTCACACGGTACAAGAGACCCAGTACTTC. The chain has TRBV5-1 and TRBJ2-5, with D perhaps matching TRBD2 (6 bases). V lost 3 bases to trimming and J lost 2 bases, with 17 bases between them. The V gene's germline CDR1 is SGHRS and CDR2 YFSETQ. This CDR3 spans 16 amino acids.

The chain recombines TRBV14 with TRBJ2-3; 7 nucleotides match TRBD1. J gave up 6 bases and V 6 bases, and 3 bases lay outside the gene matches. This CDR3 has 12 amino acids. Germline assignment: CDR1 SGHDN and CDR2 FVKESK. Written as DNA, the CDR3 is TGTGCCAGCAGTTCGACAGGGGATACGCAGTATTTT. Its translation: CASSSTGDTQYF. Full variable domain (outside the CDR3, taken from reference TRBV14 and TRBJ2-3): EAGVTQFPSHSVIEKGQTVTLRCDPISGHDNLYWYRRVMGKEIKFLLHFVKESKQDESGMPNNRFLAERTGGTYSTLKVQPAELEDSGVYFCASSSTGDTQYFGPGTRLTVL.

The sample holds one count of this clone. The chain links TRBV27 to TRBJ2-1; no firm D call. Germline CDR1 reads MNHEY; CDR2 reads SMNVEV (reference sequence). The CDR3 contains 12 residues. V was cut by 6 bases and J by 11 bases, with 14 bases left in between. CDR3 sequence (DNA): TGTGCCAGCAGCACTTCCCCCCTTAAGCAGTTCTTC. It encodes CASSTSPLKQFF.

The rearrangement joins TRBV29-1 to TRBJ1-1; D is perhaps TRBD1 (6 bases). The length of the CDR3 is 15 residues. V was pared by 6 bases and J by 5 bases, with 22 bases between. In germline, CDR1 is SQVTM, CDR2 ANQGSEA. The DNA of the CDR3 is TGCAGCGTCACTCCGAGCGGGGGCTGGTCGACTGAAGCTTTCTTT. Amino acids: CSVTPSGGWSTEAFF.

The V and J genes are TRBV27 and TRBJ2-7; D is unclear. Germline V CDR1 and CDR2: MNHEY, SMNVEV (reference sequence). The CDR3 covers 11 residues. Trimming stripped 4 bases from V and 1 base from J, with 2 bases between. CDR3: CASSSSYEQYF. The CDR3, as DNA: TGTGCCAGCAGTTCATCCTACGAGCAGTACTTC.

The V gene is TRBV18, the J gene TRBJ1-2; TRBD1 aligns across 12 bases. The CDR3 consists of 17 residues. Germline V CDR1 and CDR2: KGHSH, LQKENI. V was pared by 2 bases and J by 4 bases, with 8 bases of the junction left unmatched. CDR3 bases: TGTGCCAGCTCACCAGAGGATGGGACAGGGGGCCGCTATGGCTACACCTTC. This translates into CASSPEDGTGGRYGYTF.

The chain links TRBV2 to TRBJ2-7; TRBD2 agrees at 13 bases. V dropped 6 bases and J dropped 0; count of bases not matched to a gene: 5. The CDR3 has 16 amino acids. Per the germline V gene, CDR1 is SNHLY and CDR2 is FYNNEI. CDR3 nucleotide sequence: TGTGCCAGCAGGGAACTAGCGGGGGGGCTCTCCTACGAGCAGTACTTC. Its protein is CASRELAGGLSYEQYF.

V usage is TRBV7-9 and J usage is TRBJ2-5; 7 positions match TRBD2. V lost 4 bases to trimming and J lost 3 bases; unmatched junction nucleotides: 2. The CDR3 covers 13 residues. Germline V gene sequence: CDR1 SEHNR, CDR2 FQNEAQ (reference sequence). CDR3 nucleotides: TGTGCCAGCAGCTATACTAGCGAAGAGACCCAGTACTTC. Translated: CASSYTSEETQYF.

The V call is TRBV29-1, the J call TRBJ1-1; D is possibly TRBD1 (6 bases). Germline assignment: CDR1 SQVTM and CDR2 ANQGSEA. This CDR3 region has 12 residues. Trimming pared 6 bases from V and 4 bases from J, leaving 12 bases between. The CDR3 reads CSVQRDTTEAFF. CDR3 nucleotides: TGCAGCGTGCAACGGGACACCACTGAAGCTTTCTTT.

The V and J genes are TRBV7-9 and TRBJ2-7, with D perhaps matching TRBD1 (6 bases). This CDR3 region has 16 residues. V was cut by 1 base and J by 0 bases, with 13 bases left in between. Germline V gene lookup returns CDR1 SEHNR and CDR2 FQNEAQ (reference sequence). The DNA for the CDR3 is TGTGCCAGCAGCTTAGGGTCAGGGGTAAGCTCCTACGAGCAGTACTTC. Its translation is CASSLGSGVSSYEQYF.

The chain employs TRBV27 and TRBJ2-7; no clear D. Trimming took off 2 bases at V and 1 base at J, with 6 bases between the two ends. The germline V gene encodes CDR1 MNHEY and CDR2 SMNVEV (reference sequence). The CDR3 is made up of 13 amino acids. The CDR3 region is CASSLRGSYEQYF. Here the CDR3 DNA reads TGTGCCAGCAGTTTACGAGGATCCTACGAGCAGTACTTC.

The chain uses TRBV7-3 and TRBJ1-6; 7 nucleotides line up with TRBD1. The CDR3 spans 15 residues. Unmatched junction bases numbered 6, after V lost 5 bases and J lost 5 bases. Germline V gives CDR1 SGHTA, CDR2 FQGTGA. CDR3 loop: CASSPGDRDNSPLHF. The CDR3 nucleotides are TGTGCCAGCAGCCCCGGGGACAGAGATAATTCACCCCTCCACTTT.

The rearrangement joins TRBV5-1 to TRBJ1-4; TRBD1 matches 8 bases. V lost 7 bases to trimming and J lost 0 bases; unmatched junction nucleotides: 8. The CDR3 is 16 amino acids. Germline-derived CDR1 and CDR2 are SGHRS and YFSETQ. The CDR3 region has the DNA TGCGCCAGCCGGCCGGACAGGGTAGCAACTAATGAAAAACTGTTTTTT. It yields the protein CASRPDRVATNEKLFF.

As to this clone: Within the sample, other DNA sequences also encode this same CDR3. This chain joins TRBV6-2 or TRBV6-3 and TRBJ2-7, with D unresolved. V was shortened by 3 bases and J by 1 base, with 7 bases between the two germline ends. The germline V gene has CDR1 MNHEY and CDR2 SVGEGT. The CDR3 has 13 amino acids. The CDR3 bases are TGTGCCAGCAGTTATGGTCAGTCCTACGAGCAGTACTTC. It is translated as CASSYGQSYEQYF.

This sequence joins TRBV3-1 (or the pseudogene TRBV3-2) and TRBJ2-7; D is ambiguous. The germline V and J ends were trimmed by 2 bases and 7 bases, with 6 bases remaining between them. The CDR3 runs to 11 residues. Looked up from germline, CDR1 is LGHDT and CDR2 is YNNKEL (reference sequence). CDR3 protein: CASSQRREQYF. The CDR3 DNA sequence: TGTGCCAGCAGCCAACGCAGGGAGCAGTACTTC.

This chain uses TRBV7-6 with TRBJ1-1, with 8 bases identical to TRBD1. The germline CDR1 and CDR2 sequences are SGHVS and FNYEAQ. The trim removed 6 bases at V and 4 bases at J, leaving 4 bases unmatched. This CDR3 has 13 residues. The CDR3 region has the DNA TGTGCCAGCAGACTTACAGGGGGCACTGAAGCTTTCTTT. It translates to CASRLTGGTEAFF.

This clone showed up just a few times. The chain carries TRBV7-6 and TRBJ1-1; D gene uncertain. Germline CDR1 SGHVS, CDR2 FNYEAQ. This CDR3 is built from 15 residues. Trimming removed 0 bases at V and 5 bases at J, with 13 bases between. CDR3 in amino acids: CASSLAASGGTEAFF. DNA of the CDR3: TGTGCCAGCAGCTTAGCTGCTTCCGGAGGGACTGAAGCTTTCTTT.

This sequence joins TRBV28 and TRBJ2-7; 8 nucleotides align to TRBD1. With 7 bases clipped from V and 2 bases from J, the junction kept 4 bases outside the gene matches. The CDR3 is made up of 13 amino acids. From germline, CDR1 is MDHEN and CDR2 SYDVKM. CDR3 loop: CASTQTGAYEQYF. The CDR3 region has the DNA TGTGCCAGCACCCAGACAGGGGCCTACGAGCAGTACTTC.

V and J are TRBV6-5 and TRBJ2-3; possible D gene TRBD2, 6 bases. This CDR3 region has 15 residues. Germline values: CDR1 MNHEY, CDR2 SVGAGI. V lost 6 bases to trimming and J lost 4 bases, with 17 bases between them. For the CDR3, the DNA is TGTGCCAGCAGGAGGGGAGTCGGGGGTCCAGATACGCAGTATTTT. Protein: CASRRGVGGPDTQYF.

Worth noting for this clone: This sequence may be a read error, since a much larger clone differs from it by one base. The sample has other DNA sequences that encode this CDR3 too. V gene TRBV15 combines with J gene TRBJ1-2; perhaps TRBD1 as D (6 bases). This CDR3 region has 13 residues. From germline, CDR1 is LNHNV and CDR2 YYDKDF (reference sequence). V dropped 0 bases and J dropped 6 bases, with 8 bases sitting between them. The CDR3 DNA reads TGTGCCACCAGCAGAGAAGAGGGGGATGGCTACACCTTC. Residues: CATSREEGDGYTF.

The chain links TRBV2 to TRBJ2-1, with 8 bases that match TRBD1. The ends lost 6 bases at V and 2 bases at J; junction bases unmatched: 3. Germline V lookup: CDR1 SNHLY, CDR2 FYNNEI. This CDR3 spans 14 amino acids. CDR3 DNA sequence: TGTGCCAGCAGAGACAGGGGAACCTACAATGAGCAGTTCTTC. Amino acids: CASRDRGTYNEQFF.